Sequencing of this T cell receptor beta chain was carried out in a study of cytomegalovirus exposure and HLA in healthy donors. Germline CDR1 is LGHNA and CDR2 is YNFKEQ. V was pared by 4 bases and J by 0 bases, with 14 bases between. This CDR3 comprises 16 residues. Sequencing was performed with immunoSEQ multiplex PCR; in TCRdb, only in-frame clones are kept and a portion is missing. The table includes under 130,000 clones, about 86% detected once. This receptor was obtained from a woman aged 18-30 years in good health and CMV-seropositive. Input material: PBMCs. The rearrangement links TRBV4-2 to TRBJ2-3; maybe TRBD2 (6 bases). CDR3 DNA: TGTGCCAGCAGCCTCAACCGGGACTGGAGCACAGATACGCAGTATTTT. Protein sequence: CASSLNRDWSTDTQYF.